A selection of T cell receptor beta chains follows, all from one sample in a study of OX40 agonist ivuxolimab in advanced cancers. Data came from immunoSEQ multiplex PCR; TCRdb stores just in-frame clones and leaves some out. The sample has 70,000 or so clones, roughly 92% seen once; the top ten hold about 7.1%. The input for sequencing was CD4+ or CD8+ T cells sorted from blood, taken in a trial of the OX40 agonist ivuxolimab. These receptors were obtained from an adult with an advanced solid tumor such as melanoma, head and neck, liver or kidney cancer. The CDR3 runs from the conserved cysteine through the conserved F or W. The D gene is left open where the match is weak. Clone size appears in some rows only: once, few, many, or a class for an expanded clone.

CDR3 protein | CDR3 DNA | D gene | J gene | clone size | V gene
CASSLGDETYEQYF | TGTGCCAGCAGCCTAGGGGACGAGACCTACGAGCAGTACTTC | . | TRBJ2-7 | once | TRBV14
CASSADDRGPYEQYF | TGTGCCAGCAGTGCAGACGACAGGGGTCCCTACGAGCAGTACTTC | TRBD1 | TRBJ2-7 | . | TRBV6-1
CASSFTSSGGAFDTQYF | TGTGCCAGCAGTTTTACCTCAAGCGGGGGGGCCTTTGATACGCAGTATTTT | TRBD2 | TRBJ2-3 | . | TRBV27
CAKRRPGRAEPNEQFF | TGTGCCAAGAGAAGACCGGGACGCGCCGAACCCAATGAGCAGTTCTTC | . | TRBJ2-1 | . | TRBV9
CASIPWTRCTDTQYF | TGTGCCAGCATCCCCTGGACACGATGCACAGATACGCAGTATTTT | . | TRBJ2-3 | . | TRBV11-3
CASSLVGGGYSSTDTQYF | TGTGCCAGCAGCTTAGTAGGTGGGGGGTACTCTAGCACAGATACGCAGTATTTT | . | TRBJ2-3 | . | TRBV7-8
CASSFAGGRTEAFF | TGTGCCAGCAGTTTCGCAGGGGGCCGAACTGAAGCTTTCTTT | TRBD1 | TRBJ1-1 | once | TRBV6-5
CASSQDAASGEGPYEQYF | TGCGCCAGCAGCCAAGATGCGGCTAGCGGGGAGGGGCCCTACGAGCAGTACTTC | TRBD2 | TRBJ2-7 | once | TRBV4-3
CASSSRFTYQETQYF | TGTGCCAGCAGTTCCCGTTTTACTTACCAAGAGACCCAGTACTTC | . | TRBJ2-5 | . | TRBV27
CASSPRSGTLGPTNEKLFF | TGTGCCAGCAGCCCTAGGTCCGGGACACTCGGCCCAACTAATGAAAAACTGTTTTTT | . | TRBJ1-4 | . | TRBV7-2
CASKTGGRYGYTF | TGTGCCAGCAAAACAGGGGGCCGATATGGCTACACCTTC | TRBD1 | TRBJ1-2 | once | TRBV27
CASSSGTGMNTEAFF | TGTGCCAGCAGCTCCGGGACAGGGATGAACACTGAAGCTTTCTTT | TRBD1 | TRBJ1-1 | . | TRBV5-6
CASSAWPTHYGYTF | TGTGCCAGCAGTGCGTGGCCGACCCACTATGGCTACACCTTC | . | TRBJ1-2 | . | TRBV27
CASSQDGRRTETQYF | TGCGCCAGCAGCCAAGATGGGCGGAGGACAGAGACCCAGTACTTC | . | TRBJ2-5 | . | TRBV4-3